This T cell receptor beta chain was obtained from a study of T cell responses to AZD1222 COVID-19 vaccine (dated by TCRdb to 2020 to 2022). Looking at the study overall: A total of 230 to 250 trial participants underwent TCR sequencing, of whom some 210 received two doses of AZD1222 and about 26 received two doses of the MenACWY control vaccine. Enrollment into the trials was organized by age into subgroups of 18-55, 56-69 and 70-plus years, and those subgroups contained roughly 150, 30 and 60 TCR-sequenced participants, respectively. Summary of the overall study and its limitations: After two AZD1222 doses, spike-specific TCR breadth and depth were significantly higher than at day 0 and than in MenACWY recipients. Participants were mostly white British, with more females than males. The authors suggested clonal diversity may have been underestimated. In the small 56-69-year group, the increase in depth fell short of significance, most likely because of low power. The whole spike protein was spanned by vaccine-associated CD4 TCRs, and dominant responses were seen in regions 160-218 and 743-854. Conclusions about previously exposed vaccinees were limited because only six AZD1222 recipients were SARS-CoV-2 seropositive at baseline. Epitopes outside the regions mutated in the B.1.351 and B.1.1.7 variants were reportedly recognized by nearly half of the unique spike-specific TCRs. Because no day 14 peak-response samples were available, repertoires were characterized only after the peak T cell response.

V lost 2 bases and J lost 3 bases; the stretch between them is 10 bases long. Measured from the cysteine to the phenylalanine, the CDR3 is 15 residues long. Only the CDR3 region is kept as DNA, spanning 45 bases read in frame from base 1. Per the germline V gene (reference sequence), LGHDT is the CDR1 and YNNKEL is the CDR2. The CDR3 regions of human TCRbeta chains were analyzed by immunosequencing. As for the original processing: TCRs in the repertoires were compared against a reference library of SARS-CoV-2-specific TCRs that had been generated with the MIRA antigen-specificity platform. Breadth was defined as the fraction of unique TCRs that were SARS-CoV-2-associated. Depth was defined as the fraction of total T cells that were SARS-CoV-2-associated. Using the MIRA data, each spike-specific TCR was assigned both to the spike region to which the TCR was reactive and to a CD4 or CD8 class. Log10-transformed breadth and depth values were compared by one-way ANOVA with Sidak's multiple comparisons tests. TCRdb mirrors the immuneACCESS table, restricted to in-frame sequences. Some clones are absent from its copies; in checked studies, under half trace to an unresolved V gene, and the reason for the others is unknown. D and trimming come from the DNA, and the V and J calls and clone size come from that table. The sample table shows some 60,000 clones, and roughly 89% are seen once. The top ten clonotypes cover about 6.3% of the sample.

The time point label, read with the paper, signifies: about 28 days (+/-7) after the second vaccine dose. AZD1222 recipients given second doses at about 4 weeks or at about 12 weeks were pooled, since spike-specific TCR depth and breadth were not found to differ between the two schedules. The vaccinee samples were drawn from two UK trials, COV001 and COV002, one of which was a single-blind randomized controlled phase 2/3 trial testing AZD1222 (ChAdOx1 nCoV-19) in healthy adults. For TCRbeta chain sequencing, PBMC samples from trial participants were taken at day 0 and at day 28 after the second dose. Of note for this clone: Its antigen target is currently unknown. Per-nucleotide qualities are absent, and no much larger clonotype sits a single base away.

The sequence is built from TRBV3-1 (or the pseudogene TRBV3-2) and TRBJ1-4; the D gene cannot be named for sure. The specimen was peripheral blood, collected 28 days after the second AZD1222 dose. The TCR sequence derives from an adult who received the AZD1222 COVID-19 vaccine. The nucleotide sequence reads TGTGCCAGCAGCCAACCACTCGGGGCTAATGAAAAACTGTTTTTT. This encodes CASSQPLGANEKLFF.